This T cell receptor beta chain was recorded in a study of T cells after yellow fever vaccination. For the study at large: Libraries from low-cell-number fractions were prepared with the SMART-Seq v4 Ultra Low Input RNA kit.

This CDR3 contains 17 residues. CDR1 is DFQATT, CDR2 SNEGSKA, per germline (reference sequence). With 0 bases removed from V and 0 bases from J, the gap between germline ends came to 14 bases. 5'RACE template switching added a universal primer site and UMIs to TCR cDNA. TCRdb independently ran MiXCR on the 5' RACE reads; one entry per CDR3 protein. The profile shows hundreds of thousands of distinct CDR3 sequences, around 3.9% of them singletons. Study findings and constraints: Post-booster repertoires again held most primary-vaccination clones (approximately 96% CD4, 88% CD8). A small share of clonotypes appeared in both CD4 and CD8 compartments.

Many counts were recorded for this clonotype. Its antigen is still unknown. J is TRBJ2-2 and V is TRBV20-1; D unresolved. This clonotype was sampled from a young man who received the YFV17D yellow fever vaccine. The material was PBMCs, obtained on the day of the yellow fever booster vaccination. CDR3 nucleotides: TGCAGTGCTAGAGATCTCGCTACGGCCGCGAACACCGGGGAGCTGTTTTTT. Translating it yields CSARDLATAANTGELFF.